These 5 T cell receptor beta chains were sequenced from one sample in a study of T-cell reconstitution after alpha-beta-depleted transplantation in children. Researchers prepared the TCRbeta library using unique molecular identifiers, the study reports. TCRdb reprocessed the PCR reads via MiXCR and lists one record per CDR3 protein. This table has 700,000 to 950,000 distinct CDR3 sequences, approximately 15% appearing once. The sequenced sample was PBMCs, mostly from graft donor cells, obtained 360 days after TCRalphabeta/CD19-depleted stem cell transplant. Source of these receptors: a male patient younger than 18 who had a stem cell transplant for acute lymphoblastic leukemia, so the T cells may come from the graft donor.

This clonotype occurred a few times. The V and J genes are TRBV7-3 and TRBJ2-6; 11 bases align to TRBD2. From germline, CDR1 is SGHTA and CDR2 FQGTGA. V lost 1 base, J lost 0 bases, and 5 bases stayed unmatched. The length of the CDR3 is 19 residues. CDR3 protein: CASSLRGLAGVSGANVLTF. The DNA for the CDR3 is TGTGCCAGCAGCTTAAGAGGACTAGCGGGCGTCTCTGGGGCCAACGTCCTGACTTTC. The whole variable domain, filled in from reference TRBV7-3 and TRBJ2-6, reads GAGVSQTPSNKVTEKGKYVELRCDPISGHTALYWYRQSLGQGPEFLIYFQGTGAADDSGLPNDRFFAVRPEGSVSTLKIQRTERGDSAVYLCASSLRGLAGVSGANVLTFGAGSRLTVL.

This clonotype was seen a few times. The rearrangement links TRBV20-1 to TRBJ2-7, with 7 bases lining up with TRBD1. The CDR3 spans 13 residues. Germline V gene data show CDR1 as DFQATT and CDR2 as SNEGSKA (reference sequence). V shed 6 bases, J shed 4 bases, and the junction held 9 bases outside the gene matches. Here the CDR3 DNA reads TGCAGTGCCGGGCCGGGACAGAGATACGAGCAGTACTTC. It yields the protein CSAGPGQRYEQYF.

This clonotype was observed once. A read error may explain this, as a much larger clone is one base away. This chain connects TRBV27 to TRBJ2-7; the D call may be TRBD1 or TRBD2 (7 bases each). Trimming cost V 10 bases and J 7 bases, with 20 bases left between them. CDR1 and CDR2 (germline): MNHEY, SMNVEV (reference sequence). The CDR3 extends over 13 amino acids. CDR3 region: CANTIQGGSEQYF. CDR3 DNA: TGTGCCAACACCATCCAGGGGGGGAGTGAGCAGTACTTC.

This clonotype has only a few counts. This rearrangement joins TRBV4-1 to TRBJ2-7; 10 nucleotides align to TRBD2. The CDR3 has 16 amino acids. With V trimmed by 2 bases and J by 2 bases, 6 bases remained unmatched. Germline V gene data show CDR1 as MGHRA and CDR2 as YSYEKL. The CDR3 is CASSQPSSGRPYEQYF. CDR3 coding DNA: TGCGCCAGCAGCCAACCAAGTAGCGGGAGGCCCTACGAGCAGTACTTC.

The table lists this clonotype with a few counts. The chain carries TRBV5-1 and TRBJ2-7, with TRBD1 matching 8 bases. There are 17 residues in the CDR3. V trimming: 1 base; J trimming: 3 bases; junction bases outside the gene matches: 12. Germline loops: CDR1 SGHRS, CDR2 YFSETQ. The CDR3 sequence is CASSLPGGVGGFYEQYF. As DNA, the CDR3 is TGCGCCAGCAGCTTGCCAGGGGGCGTGGGTGGTTTCTACGAGCAGTACTTC. Supplemented by reference TRBV5-1 and TRBJ2-7, the full variable domain reads KAGVTQTPRYLIKTRGQQVTLSCSPISGHRSVSWYQQTPGQGLQFLFEYFSETQRNKGNFPGRFSGRQFSNSRSEMNVSTLELGDSALYLCASSLPGGVGGFYEQYFGPGTRLTVT.